This T cell receptor beta chain was obtained from a study of T cells in Graves' hyperthyroidism and ophthalmopathy. Study at large: The blood sample was taken at first diagnosis, before treatment began.

This CDR3 region has 15 residues. Germline CDR1 is SGHVS and CDR2 is FQNEAQ. Trimming pared 1 base from V and 4 bases from J, leaving 10 bases between. Amplification of TCR beta CDR3 regions was performed using RNA transcripts as template. Initially, a first-round RT-PCR of the TCR CDR3 employed the HTBI primer set. Using its own MiXCR run on the multiplex PCR reads, TCRdb lists one record per CDR3 protein. The sample has some 300,000 distinct CDR3 sequences, about 14% seen once. This clonotype was seen only a few times. The diagnostic basis comprised clinical symptoms, serum thyroxine and TRAb, thyroid ultrasound and orbital computed tomography. It was 8.5 to 10 ml of fresh peripheral blood that supplied the PBMCs.

The sequencing sample was made of blood. The chain uses TRBV7-8 and TRBJ1-4, with D unresolved. The receptor comes from a woman aged 25 to 39 with Graves' hyperthyroidism that later progressed to Graves' ophthalmopathy. The CDR3 DNA follows: TGTGCCAGCAGCTTAGATCCGCTCCGTAATGAAAAACTGTTTTTT. Translation: CASSLDPLRNEKLFF.